Listed below are T cell receptor beta chains from one sample, sequenced in a study of blood T cell repertoires in COVID-19. Sequenced by immunoSEQ multiplex PCR; TCRdb stores in-frame clones only, minus some. The table records about 160,000 clones, roughly 88% of them present only once. Source material: peripheral blood. These receptors were obtained from a man aged 55 to 69 who had recovered from COVID-19. The CDR3 runs from the conserved cysteine through the conserved F or W. D genes are given only for firm matches. The size field is filled for only some rows; it gives once, few, many or a size class.

>TRBV11-3|few|-|TRBJ2-1
CASSSPRGRNYNEQFF
TGTGCCAGCAGCTCCCCCCGGGGTAGAAACTACAATGAGCAGTTCTTC
>TRBV11-2|few|-|TRBJ2-3
CASSGQTVGMQYF
TGTGCCAGCAGCGGACAGACAGTGGGGATGCAGTATTTT
>TRBV7-9|-|TRBD2|TRBJ2-3
CASSRTSGGEDTQYF
TGTGCCAGCAGCAGAACTAGCGGGGGGGAAGATACGCAGTATTTT
>TRBV7-9|-|-|TRBJ1-5
CASSLAAGQPQHF
TGTGCCAGCAGCTTAGCGGCGGGCCAGCCCCAGCATTTT
>TRBV27|-|TRBD2|TRBJ2-5
CASSLSYSSGGPPETQYF
TGTGCCAGCAGTTTAAGTTATTCTAGCGGGGGGCCCCCAGAGACCCAGTACTTC
>TRBV2|-|TRBD1|TRBJ1-1
CASSFNRGNTEAFF
TGTGCCAGCAGTTTCAACAGGGGGAACACTGAAGCTTTCTTT
>TRBV29-1|few|-|TRBJ1-1
CSASTAMNTEAFF
TGCAGCGCTTCGACAGCCATGAACACTGAAGCTTTCTTT
>TRBV19|-|-|TRBJ1-2
CASSDHYGSYTF
TGTGCCAGTAGCGATCACTACGGCAGCTACACCTTC
>TRBV7-2|-|TRBD1|TRBJ1-6
CASSLVGQGALGSPLHF
TGTGCCAGCAGCTTAGTGGGACAGGGGGCGTTGGGTTCACCCCTCCACTTT
>TRBV7-2|-|-|TRBJ1-3
CASSWTVSGNTIYF
TGTGCCAGCAGCTGGACAGTCTCTGGAAACACCATATATTTT
>TRBV27|-|-|TRBJ2-7
CASSLSTVMGPREQYF
TGTGCCAGCAGTTTATCCACAGTGATGGGGCCCCGGGAGCAGTACTTC
>TRBV2|-|-|TRBJ2-1
CASSEEEYNEQFF
TGTGCCAGCAGTGAAGAGGAGTACAATGAGCAGTTCTTC
>TRBV4-3|-|-|TRBJ1-4
CASSQGRKEKLFF
TGCGCCAGCAGCCAAGGGAGGAAAGAAAAACTGTTTTTT
>TRBV7-3|-|TRBD2|TRBJ2-5
CASSLMAGGQQTQYF
TGTGCCAGCAGCTTAATGGCGGGGGGACAACAGACCCAGTACTTC
>TRBV5-1|-|-|TRBJ1-2
CASSPVSRTENYGYTF
TGCGCCAGCAGCCCGGTCTCCCGGACAGAAAACTATGGCTACACCTTC
>TRBV10-3|-|TRBD1|TRBJ1-5
CAISGTENQPQHF
TGTGCCATTTCCGGGACAGAAAATCAGCCCCAGCATTTT
>TRBV19|-|TRBD2|TRBJ2-1
CASKAGGRNEQFF
TGTGCCAGTAAAGCGGGGGGGAGGAATGAGCAGTTCTTC
>TRBV5-5|-|-|TRBJ2-5
CASSLQETQYF
TGTGCCAGCAGCCTACAAGAGACCCAGTACTTC
>TRBV6-5|-|TRBD1|TRBJ1-1
CASRKGTVDTEAFF
TGTGCCAGCAGGAAAGGGACAGTGGACACTGAAGCTTTCTTT
>TRBV2|-|-|TRBJ1-5
CASSGGRTGNQPQHF
TGTGCCAGCAGTGGAGGGCGGACGGGCAATCAGCCCCAGCATTTT
>TRBV5-8|-|TRBD2|TRBJ2-5
CASSRNRGGRETQYF
TGTGCCAGCAGCCGGAACCGGGGGGGAAGGGAGACCCAGTACTTC
>TRBV9|few|-|TRBJ1-1
CASSAYGTQNTEAFF
TGTGCCAGCAGCGCATACGGGACACAGAACACTGAAGCTTTCTTT
>TRBV27|-|-|TRBJ1-5
CASSFASDQPQHF
TGTGCCAGCAGTTTTGCTTCAGATCAGCCCCAGCATTTT
>TRBV18|-|-|TRBJ1-2
CASSPRGGTLQANYGYTF
TGTGCCAGCTCACCACGCGGCGGCACCCTCCAAGCTAACTATGGCTACACCTTC
>TRBV21-1|-|-|TRBJ2-3
CASRKAGSADTQYF
TGTGCCAGCAGAAAGGCGGGTAGCGCAGATACGCAGTATTTT
>TRBV27|-|-|TRBJ1-6
CASSPLRESPLHF
TGTGCCAGCAGTCCTTTAAGAGAATCACCCCTCCACTTT
>TRBV6-2/TRBV6-3|-|TRBD1|TRBJ2-1
CASSYLGQVNEQFF
TGTGCCAGCAGTTACCTGGGACAGGTCAACGAGCAGTTCTTC
>TRBV6-5|-|-|TRBJ1-2
CASSRSNRVGGYTF
TGTGCCAGCAGTCGTTCAAACCGGGTCGGTGGCTACACCTTC
>TRBV5-1|-|TRBD1|TRBJ1-6
CASSLQGATYNSPLHF
TGCGCCAGCAGCCTACAGGGGGCGACCTATAATTCACCCCTCCACTTT
>TRBV7-3|-|-|TRBJ1-1
CASSLNHKQGAAFF
TGTGCCAGCAGCTTAAACCACAAGCAGGGTGCGGCTTTCTTT
>TRBV4-2|-|-|TRBJ2-5
CASSQAPVETQYF
TGTGCCAGCAGCCAAGCCCCAGTGGAGACCCAGTACTTC
>TRBV7-2|once|TRBD2|TRBJ2-1
CASSLGLLAGGGNEQFF
TGTGCCAGCAGCTTAGGGCTCCTAGCGGGTGGGGGGAATGAGCAGTTCTTC
>TRBV6-5|once|-|TRBJ2-7
CASSSVYEQYF
TGTGCCAGCAGCTCAGTCTACGAGCAGTACTTC
>TRBV2|-|-|TRBJ1-6
CATQIGVGDSPLHF
TGTGCCACTCAAATAGGGGTAGGGGATTCACCCCTCCACTTT
>TRBV25-1|-|-|TRBJ2-5
CASSEWGVEAQETQYF
TGTGCCAGCAGTGAATGGGGGGTCGAGGCTCAAGAGACCCAGTACTTC
>TRBV7-2|-|TRBD2|TRBJ2-2
CASSLTSGGGGELFF
TGTGCCAGCAGCTTGACTAGCGGGGGAGGCGGGGAGCTGTTTTTT
>TRBV11-1|-|-|TRBJ2-3
CASSLGQVGDTQYF
TGTGCCAGCAGCCTGGGACAAGTAGGAGATACGCAGTATTTT
>TRBV27|few|-|TRBJ1-3
CASGLKGYRAHGNTIYF
TGTGCCAGCGGGTTAAAGGGATACAGGGCTCATGGAAACACCATATATTTT
>TRBV7-9|once|TRBD2|TRBJ2-1
CASSLVAGGVNEQFF
TGTGCCAGCAGCTTAGTTGCGGGGGGAGTCAATGAGCAGTTCTTC
>TRBV7-8|-|-|TRBJ1-5
CASSPWAGKSNQPQHF
TGTGCCAGCAGCCCATGGGCAGGGAAGAGCAATCAGCCCCAGCATTTT
>TRBV24-1|-|TRBD1|TRBJ2-3
CATSDDGTGGFTDTQYF
TGTGCCACCAGTGATGACGGGACAGGGGGTTTCACAGATACGCAGTATTTT
>TRBV19|once|-|TRBJ2-7
CASSPMQGTFSYEQYF
TGTGCCAGTAGTCCAATGCAGGGGACATTTTCCTACGAGCAGTACTTC
>TRBV9|once|-|TRBJ1-2
CASSVGRQDTNYGYTF
TGTGCCAGCAGCGTAGGGAGACAGGACACCAACTATGGCTACACCTTC
>TRBV9|-|-|TRBJ2-3
CASSVSIVGGHQDTQYF
TGTGCCAGCAGCGTATCGATAGTGGGGGGGCATCAAGATACGCAGTATTTT
>TRBV2|once|-|TRBJ1-1
CASSGFIQGNTEAFF
TGTGCCAGCAGTGGATTTATACAGGGGAACACTGAAGCTTTCTTT
>TRBV6-6|-|TRBD1|TRBJ1-6
CASSLSGTGANSPLHF
TGTGCCAGCAGTTTATCCGGGACAGGAGCTAATTCACCCCTCCACTTT
>TRBV5-8|many|-|TRBJ1-6
CASSLGQENSPLHF
TGTGCCAGCAGCTTGGGACAGGAGAATTCACCCCTCCACTTT
>TRBV5-4|-|TRBD1|TRBJ1-4
CASSPPGQSNEKLFF
TGTGCCAGCAGCCCCCCGGGACAGAGTAATGAAAAACTGTTTTTT
>TRBV5-4|few|-|TRBJ2-7
CASHGQGTSYEQYF
TGTGCCAGCCATGGCCAGGGGACCTCCTACGAGCAGTACTTC
>TRBV7-9|-|-|TRBJ1-5
CASSPEYRGNNQPQHF
TGTGCCAGCAGCCCCGAATACCGGGGGAACAATCAGCCCCAGCATTTT